This TCR beta chain emerged from a study of CD4 and CD8 cells across lung adenocarcinoma regions (dated by TCRdb to 2016 to 2019). The study in broad terms: The study compared tumor centers with tumor margins to examine intratumor heterogeneity of the T cell receptor repertoire.

The CDR1 and CDR2 encoded by the germline V gene are MNHNS and SASEGT. V loses 6 bases of germline sequence and J loses 0 bases, and the interval between the two ends is 11 bases. The CDR3 measures 14 amino acids from cysteine to phenylalanine. The sequence is cut down to CDR3 DNA, 42 bases in frame from base 1. Library construction relied on PCR. Sequencing instrument: HiSeq X Ten. TCRdb passed the public sequencing reads through fastp at Q25 and MiXCR, retaining productive beta sequences. Each CDR3 protein gets just one entry, which takes the most common genes and DNA from the rows behind it. Counted in this sample were about 20,000 distinct CDR3 sequences; approximately 50% of them appeared once. About 25% of the sample is in the top ten clones. Worth noting for this clonotype: What antigen it recognizes has not been identified. One base away there is no much larger clone; base qualities are not given.

Donors were patients with localized lung adenocarcinoma, a subtype of non-small cell lung cancer. The samples were taken from the centers of localized lung adenocarcinomas. For TCR repertoire analysis, CD8+ T cells from tumor tissue were profiled apart from CD4+ T cells. The sample taken for sequencing was CD8+ T cells from the center of a lung tumor. This specimen's cell subset or site label, per the study, means: tumor center region. This receptor was obtained from a female donor with lung adenocarcinoma. The CD4 and CD8 labels of this study may be unreliable. The sequence joins TRBV6-1 to TRBJ2-5; the D gene identity is not certain. The CDR3 region reads CASSTSWYQETQYF. DNA sequence: TGTGCCAGCAGCACAAGTTGGTACCAAGAGACCCAGTACTTC.